This TCR beta chain emerged from a study of shared clonotypes between healthy human individuals. V lost 3 bases, J lost 13 bases, and 3 bases stayed unmatched. Per the germline V gene, CDR1 is SNHLY and CDR2 is FYNNEI. This CDR3 region has 11 residues. The study drew all its donors from Caucasian adults living in Nashville, Tennessee. The study used 85 million or so PBMCs per unsorted sample for genomic DNA. Some clones are missing from TCRdb's copy, which holds only in-frame ones; the method was immunoSEQ multiplex PCR. There are some 530,000 clones in the sample; 81% occur only once, and roughly 13% lies in the top ten.

The TCR sequence derives from a middle-aged woman in good health. Some clones in this sample may be carry-over from other donors' samples. Sequencing used PBMCs. The V and J genes are TRBV2 and TRBJ2-5, with 9 positions matching TRBD1. In DNA form, the CDR3 reads TGTGCCAGCAGTGAGTCGGGACAGGGGTACTTC. Its translation: CASSESGQGYF. Drawing the rest from reference TRBV2 and TRBJ2-5, the complete variable domain is EPEVTQTPSHQVTQMGQEVILRCVPISNHLYFYWYRQILGQKVEFLVSFYNNEISEKSEIFDDQFSVERPDGSNFTLKIRSTKLEDSAMYFCASSESGQGYFGPGTRLLVL.